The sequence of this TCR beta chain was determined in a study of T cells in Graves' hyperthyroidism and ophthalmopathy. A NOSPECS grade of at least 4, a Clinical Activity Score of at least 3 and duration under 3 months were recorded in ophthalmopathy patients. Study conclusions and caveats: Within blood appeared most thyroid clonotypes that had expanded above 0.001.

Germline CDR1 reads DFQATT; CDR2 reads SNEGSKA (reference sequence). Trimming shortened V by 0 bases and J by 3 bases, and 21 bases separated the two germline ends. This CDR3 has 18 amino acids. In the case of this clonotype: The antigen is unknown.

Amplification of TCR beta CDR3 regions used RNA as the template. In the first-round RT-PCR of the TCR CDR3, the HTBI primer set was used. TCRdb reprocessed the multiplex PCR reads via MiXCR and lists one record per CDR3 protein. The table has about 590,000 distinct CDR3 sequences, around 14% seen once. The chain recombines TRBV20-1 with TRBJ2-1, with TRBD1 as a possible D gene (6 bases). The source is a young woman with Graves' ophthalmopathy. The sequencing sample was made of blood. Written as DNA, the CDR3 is TGCAGTGCTAGAGATCAGGGCAGGGGAACCCCCTACTACAATGAGCAGTTCTTC. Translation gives CSARDQGRGTPYYNEQFF.